This is a list of T cell receptor beta chains from one sample in a study of blood T cell repertoires in COVID-19. Assay: immunoSEQ multiplex PCR; the TCRdb copy retains only in-frame clones and omits some. The sample consists of roughly 170,000 clones, roughly four fifths of them appearing once. The sample comprised peripheral blood. The origin of the receptors is a human donor in a cohort sampled during active COVID-19. The CDR3 runs from the conserved cysteine through the conserved F or W.

>TRBV6-5|TRBJ1-2
CASSLADWGYGYTF
>TRBV6-1|TRBJ2-3
CASSEGRTSGTDTQYF
>TRBV11-3|TRBJ2-5
CASSLGVSRGGENQETQYF
>TRBV10-1|TRBJ2-3
CASSESGTDTQYF
>TRBV5-8|TRBJ2-7
CASSFGYVSYEQYF
>TRBV4-1|TRBJ1-4
CASIPEGPTNEKLFF
>TRBV19|TRBJ1-1
CASSISGGSGLDTEAFF
>TRBV5-4|TRBJ2-5
CASRSDFQETQYF
>TRBV30|TRBJ1-5
CAWRTGPNQPQHF
>TRBV5-1|TRBJ1-6
CASSLGRADSPLHF
>TRBV18|TRBJ2-7
CASSPGTGNPYEQYF
>TRBV27|TRBJ1-1
CASSLGKNTEAFF
>TRBV2|TRBJ1-6
CASSGQTGYNSPLHF
>TRBV28|TRBJ2-2
CASSPIPEPDGSKSGELFF
>TRBV29-1|TRBJ1-2
CSVETAGPRYYGYTF
>TRBV19|TRBJ1-5
CASSNRGALGQTNQPQHF
>TRBV6-6|TRBJ2-7
CASSRGLRQGAREQYF
>TRBV12-3/TRBV12-4|TRBJ2-5
CASSTGGAETQYF
>TRBV15|TRBJ2-2
CATSRVRGITGELFF
>TRBV29-1|TRBJ2-1
CSIHPGQDYNEQFF
>TRBV3-1/TRBV3-2|TRBJ2-7
CASSQDASGTYEQYF
>TRBV2|TRBJ2-3
CASSGDRRSTDTQYF
>TRBV7-9|TRBJ2-5
CASSLILAGGPGETQYF
>TRBV7-6|TRBJ1-1
CASSLEQGGMNTEAFF
>TRBV5-1|TRBJ1-1
CASSLKRTGTEAFF
>TRBV27|TRBJ1-5
CASSARTGNQPQHF
>TRBV6-5|TRBJ2-7
CASRTSGENEQYF
>TRBV18|TRBJ2-3
CASEDRGTDTQYF
>TRBV10-2|TRBJ1-2
CASRETMGPYGYTF
>TRBV27|TRBJ1-6
CASSREGTSTAYNSPLHF
>TRBV20-1|TRBJ1-5
CSASEQGDGNQPQHF
>TRBV19|TRBJ1-4
CASSTTLSSYLAANEKLFF
>TRBV30|TRBJ2-3
CAWTTAGGSGTQYF
>TRBV7-2|TRBJ2-7
CASSLDGLAEGREQYF
>TRBV6-4|TRBJ1-5
CASSLTSQGNNQPQHF
>TRBV5-6|TRBJ1-4
CASSLVGQSNEKLFF
>TRBV11-2|TRBJ2-5
CASNPAGGRETQYF
>TRBV2|TRBJ1-2
CASSAYDRGLTSGYTF
>TRBV6-6|TRBJ2-6
CASSYLGGAGANVLTF
>TRBV19|TRBJ2-1
CASSISLSTGGQFF
>TRBV30|TRBJ2-7
CAWSKDRGTYEQYF